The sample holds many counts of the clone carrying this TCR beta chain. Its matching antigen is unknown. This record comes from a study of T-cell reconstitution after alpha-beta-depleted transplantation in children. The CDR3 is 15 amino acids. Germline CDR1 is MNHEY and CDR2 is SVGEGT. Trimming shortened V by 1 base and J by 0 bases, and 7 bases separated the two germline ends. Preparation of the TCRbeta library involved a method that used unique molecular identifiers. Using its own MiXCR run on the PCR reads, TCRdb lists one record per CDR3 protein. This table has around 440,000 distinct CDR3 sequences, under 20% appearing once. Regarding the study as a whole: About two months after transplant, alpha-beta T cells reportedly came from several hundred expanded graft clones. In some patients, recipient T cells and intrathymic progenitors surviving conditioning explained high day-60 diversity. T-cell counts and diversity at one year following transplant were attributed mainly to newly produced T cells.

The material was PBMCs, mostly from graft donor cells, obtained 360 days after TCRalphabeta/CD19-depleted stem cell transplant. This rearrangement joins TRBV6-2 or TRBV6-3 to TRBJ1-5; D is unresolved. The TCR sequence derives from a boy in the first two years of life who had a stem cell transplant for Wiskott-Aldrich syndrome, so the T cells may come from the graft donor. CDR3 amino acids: CASSYWFYSNQPQHF. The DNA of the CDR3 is TGTGCCAGCAGTTACTGGTTCTATAGCAATCAGCCCCAGCATTTT.